This is a list of T cell receptor beta chains from one sample in a study of blood T cell repertoires in COVID-19. Only in-frame clones appear in the TCRdb table, and some are missing; sequencing was by immunoSEQ multiplex PCR. The table includes some 100,000 clones, approximately 89% detected once. The specimen was peripheral blood. The receptors here all came from a man aged 45 to 65 with active COVID-19. CDR3s include the opening cysteine and the closing phenylalanine or tryptophan. The order of the fields is J gene, D gene, V gene, clone size, CDR3 DNA, CDR3 protein. The D gene is left open where the match is weak. Some rows mark clone size as missing; the rest say once, few, many or name a class of expanded clone.

J gene: TRBJ1-2; D gene: TRBD1; V gene: TRBV14; clone size: -; CDR3 DNA: TGTGCCAGCAGCCGCTGGACAGGGGGTACTAACTATGGCTACACCTTC; CDR3 protein: CASSRWTGGTNYGYTF
J gene: TRBJ1-4; D gene: TRBD1; V gene: TRBV11-2; clone size: -; CDR3 DNA: TGTGCCAGCAGCTTAGATCGGGGGACAGGGGATGAAAAACTGTTTTTT; CDR3 protein: CASSLDRGTGDEKLFF
J gene: TRBJ2-5; D gene: TRBD2; V gene: TRBV5-1; clone size: -; CDR3 DNA: TGCGCCAGCAGCTTGAGACAGACTAGCGGCCAAGAGACCCAGTACTTC; CDR3 protein: CASSLRQTSGQETQYF
J gene: TRBJ2-7; D gene: -; V gene: TRBV5-1; clone size: once; CDR3 DNA: TGCGCCAGCAGCTTGGGTGGGCAGCCCTCCTACGAGCAGTACTTC; CDR3 protein: CASSLGGQPSYEQYF
J gene: TRBJ2-7; D gene: TRBD1; V gene: TRBV19; clone size: -; CDR3 DNA: TGTGCCAGTAGTGAACAGGGGCCTACCTACGAGCAGTACTTC; CDR3 protein: CASSEQGPTYEQYF
J gene: TRBJ2-2; D gene: TRBD2; V gene: TRBV29-1; clone size: -; CDR3 DNA: TGCAGCGTCCGGGGGGCCGGGGAGCTGTTTTTT; CDR3 protein: CSVRGAGELFF
J gene: TRBJ2-3; D gene: TRBD2; V gene: TRBV5-1; clone size: -; CDR3 DNA: TGCGCCAGCAGCCCATCTGGACTAGCCCGAGATACGCAGTATTTT; CDR3 protein: CASSPSGLARDTQYF
J gene: TRBJ2-1; D gene: -; V gene: TRBV6-1; clone size: -; CDR3 DNA: TGTGCCAGCAGTGAGAGGATACGGGAGCAGTTCTTC; CDR3 protein: CASSERIREQFF
J gene: TRBJ2-5; D gene: TRBD2; V gene: TRBV5-8; clone size: -; CDR3 DNA: TGTGCCAGCAGCGGGGGACTAGCGAAGCAAGAGACCCAGTACTTC; CDR3 protein: CASSGGLAKQETQYF
J gene: TRBJ1-3; D gene: -; V gene: TRBV7-9; clone size: -; CDR3 DNA: TGTGCCAGCAACAGTGTCTCTGTTGGAAACACCATATATTTT; CDR3 protein: CASNSVSVGNTIYF
J gene: TRBJ2-3; D gene: TRBD1; V gene: TRBV12-3/TRBV12-4; clone size: -; CDR3 DNA: TGTGCCAGCAGCTTAGGACAGGACGATACGCAGTATTTT; CDR3 protein: CASSLGQDDTQYF
J gene: TRBJ2-1; D gene: TRBD2; V gene: TRBV7-8; clone size: -; CDR3 DNA: TGTGCCAGCAGCTTAGGCGGGAGGGCGGTCTACAATGAGCAGTTCTTC; CDR3 protein: CASSLGGRAVYNEQFF
J gene: TRBJ2-5; D gene: -; V gene: TRBV19; clone size: -; CDR3 DNA: TGTGCCAGTCAGTATGTAGGGGGCGCGGGGGAGACCCAGTACTTC; CDR3 protein: CASQYVGGAGETQYF
J gene: TRBJ2-1; D gene: TRBD2; V gene: TRBV6-2/TRBV6-3; clone size: -; CDR3 DNA: TGTGCCAGCAGTCACCATGATAGCGGGAGTGGCGATGAGCAGTTCTTC; CDR3 protein: CASSHHDSGSGDEQFF
J gene: TRBJ2-3; D gene: TRBD1; V gene: TRBV6-6; clone size: -; CDR3 DNA: TGTGCCAGACCAATGGGACAGGGCACAGATACGCAGTATTTT; CDR3 protein: CARPMGQGTDTQYF
J gene: TRBJ2-2; D gene: TRBD1; V gene: TRBV6-1; clone size: -; CDR3 DNA: TGTGCCAGCAGTGAATTTTCAGGGGGCACCGGGGAGCTGTTTTTT; CDR3 protein: CASSEFSGGTGELFF
J gene: TRBJ1-1; D gene: -; V gene: TRBV5-1; clone size: -; CDR3 DNA: TGCGCCAGCAGCTTGAGGGGGTTAGTCACTGAAGCTTTCTTT; CDR3 protein: CASSLRGLVTEAFF
J gene: TRBJ2-1; D gene: TRBD1; V gene: TRBV5-4; clone size: -; CDR3 DNA: TGTGCCAGCAGCTTGGCGCCGGGACAGGGATACAATGAGCAGTTCTTC; CDR3 protein: CASSLAPGQGYNEQFF
J gene: TRBJ1-1; D gene: -; V gene: TRBV29-1; clone size: -; CDR3 DNA: TGCAGCGTCCAGATGAACACTGAAGCTTTCTTT; CDR3 protein: CSVQMNTEAFF
J gene: TRBJ1-4; D gene: -; V gene: TRBV7-9; clone size: -; CDR3 DNA: TGTGCCAGCAGCTTAGCGCTTCGGGGAGCAGACGAAAAACTGTTTTTT; CDR3 protein: CASSLALRGADEKLFF
J gene: TRBJ1-1; D gene: -; V gene: TRBV5-6; clone size: -; CDR3 DNA: TGTGCCAGCAGCTTGGGTCAGGGGTGGAACACTGAAGCTTTCTTT; CDR3 protein: CASSLGQGWNTEAFF
J gene: TRBJ1-3; D gene: -; V gene: TRBV2; clone size: once; CDR3 DNA: TGTGCCAGCAGTGGGGGCCAGGGTCGGCCCATATATTTT; CDR3 protein: CASSGGQGRPIYF
J gene: TRBJ2-5; D gene: TRBD2; V gene: TRBV11-3; clone size: -; CDR3 DNA: TGTGCCAGCAGCTCAGGCCGAGGGAGGGACCAAGAGACCCAGTACTTC; CDR3 protein: CASSSGRGRDQETQYF
J gene: TRBJ1-2; D gene: -; V gene: TRBV6-5; clone size: -; CDR3 DNA: TGTGCCAGCACTCCAATCAGGGAGGACTATGGCTACACCTTC; CDR3 protein: CASTPIREDYGYTF